These T cell receptor beta chains were read from a single sample in a study of shared clonotypes between healthy human individuals. Sequencing was performed with immunoSEQ multiplex PCR; in TCRdb, only in-frame clones are kept and a portion is missing. The profile covers some 510,000 clones, with 60% to 85% appearing a single time and roughly 13% taken by the ten largest. Sequences were obtained from PBMCs. Every receptor here comes from a woman aged 40 to 49 in good health. Some clones in this sample may be carry-over from other donors' samples. Each CDR3 is given with its conserved first and last residue. A D gene is named only where the DNA matches it firmly. Expanded clones are given a class, and other clones once, few, many or no size at all.

clone_size	v_call	j_call	d_call	cdr3_aa	cdr3_nt
.	TRBV28	TRBJ1-5	TRBD1	CASRRPGTGSLNQPQHF	TGTGCCAGCAGGAGGCCCGGGACAGGCAGTCTTAATCAGCCCCAGCATTTT
.	TRBV5-1	TRBJ2-3	TRBD2	CASSPNPAGGSTDTQYF	TGCGCCAGCAGCCCAAACCCAGCGGGAGGAAGCACAGATACGCAGTATTTT
.	TRBV4-2	TRBJ2-4	TRBD2	CASSQNPLAGGNIQYF	TGTGCCAGCAGCCAAAACCCTCTTGCGGGAGGGAACATTCAGTACTTC
.	TRBV7-7	TRBJ2-6	.	CASSLSLGAGANVLTF	TGTGCCAGCAGCTTAAGTCTCGGAGCGGGGGCCAACGTCCTGACTTTC
many	TRBV9	TRBJ2-1	.	CASSIETSGEQFF	TGTGCCAGCAGCATAGAGACCAGCGGTGAGCAGTTCTTC
few	TRBV19	TRBJ2-5	.	CASSIGDIQETQYF	TGTGCCAGTAGTATCGGGGACATCCAAGAGACCCAGTACTTC
.	TRBV6-1	TRBJ2-3	TRBD1	CASSEIGDRGTDTQYF	TGTGCCAGCAGTGAAATTGGGGACAGGGGCACAGATACGCAGTATTTT
.	TRBV11-2	TRBJ1-6	TRBD1	CASSPPRQGTYNSPLHF	TGTGCCAGCAGCCCCCCACGACAGGGCACTTATAATTCACCCCTCCACTTT
.	TRBV2	TRBJ1-4	.	CASSVLYGTINEKLFF	TGTGCCAGCAGTGTCCTTTATGGGACGATTAATGAAAAACTGTTTTTT
.	TRBV30	TRBJ2-3	TRBD2	CAWNRLAGGKDTQYF	TGTGCCTGGAATCGACTAGCGGGAGGGAAGGATACGCAGTATTTT
once	TRBV6-5	TRBJ2-7	TRBD1	CASTATGSDEQYF	TGTGCCAGCACCGCGACAGGGTCTGACGAGCAGTACTTC
.	TRBV4-1	TRBJ1-5	.	CASSQVGEVINQPQHF	TGCGCCAGCAGCCAAGTAGGGGAGGTCATCAATCAGCCCCAGCATTTT
.	TRBV6-5	TRBJ2-7	.	CASSTGLTYEQYF	TGTGCCAGCAGCACGGGACTCACCTACGAGCAGTACTTC
.	TRBV5-6	TRBJ1-1	.	CASSLGRAGNTEAFF	TGTGCCAGCAGCTTGGGTCGTGCAGGGAACACTGAAGCTTTCTTT
.	TRBV19	TRBJ2-7	TRBD1	CASSIVATGLYEQYF	TGTGCCAGTAGTATAGTCGCGACAGGGCTCTACGAGCAGTACTTC
once	TRBV29-1	TRBJ2-7	.	CSVEAGRGYEQYF	TGCAGCGTTGAAGCCGGGAGAGGTTACGAGCAGTACTTC
few	TRBV28	TRBJ1-1	.	CASSLLRRNTEAFF	TGTGCCAGCAGTTTACTAAGAAGGAACACTGAAGCTTTCTTT
.	TRBV5-4	TRBJ2-3	.	CASSLGGSSTDTQYF	TGTGCCAGCAGCTTGGGGGGATCTAGCACAGATACGCAGTATTTT
few	TRBV7-3	TRBJ1-3	TRBD1	CASSPAGQGARGNTIYF	TGTGCCAGCAGCCCGGCGGGACAGGGGGCGCGAGGAAACACCATATATTTT
few	TRBV7-3	TRBJ1-1	TRBD1	CASSRTGGGEAFF	TGTGCCAGCAGCCGGACAGGGGGCGGAGAAGCTTTCTTT
.	TRBV28	TRBJ2-7	TRBD2	CASSSRTSGKGEQYF	TGTGCCAGCAGTTCGCGGACTAGCGGCAAAGGGGAGCAGTACTTC
few	TRBV7-3	TRBJ2-2	TRBD1	CASSQQGTLASGELFF	TGTGCCAGCAGCCAACAGGGGACGTTGGCCTCCGGGGAGCTGTTTTTT
.	TRBV6-5	TRBJ2-7	.	CASSRDYEQYF	TGTGCCAGCAGTCGAGACTACGAGCAGTACTTC
.	TRBV9	TRBJ2-5	TRBD1	CASSVGGGRETQYF	TGTGCCAGCAGCGTAGGAGGGGGCAGGGAGACCCAGTACTTC
.	TRBV2	TRBJ2-1	TRBD2	CASSPRLAGVYEQFF	TGTGCCAGCAGTCCCCGGCTAGCGGGAGTCTATGAGCAGTTCTTC
.	TRBV6-1	TRBJ2-7	.	CASMGRASHGYEQYF	TGTGCCAGCATGGGAAGGGCCTCCCACGGCTACGAGCAGTACTTC
.	TRBV25-1	TRBJ2-1	TRBD2	CASSERGRGYNEQFF	TGTGCCAGCAGTGAACGTGGGAGGGGATACAATGAGCAGTTCTTC
.	TRBV13	TRBJ1-1	.	CASTPGGGNTEAFF	TGTGCCAGCACCCCCGGAGGGGGAAACACTGAAGCTTTCTTT
.	TRBV7-9	TRBJ2-2	.	CASSLSGAHTGELFF	TGTGCCAGCAGCTTATCGGGGGCGCACACCGGGGAGCTGTTTTTT
.	TRBV2	TRBJ2-7	.	CASSEMTEQYF	TGTGCCAGCAGTGAAATGACAGAGCAGTACTTC
.	TRBV6-5	TRBJ1-5	TRBD1	CASSYSGQGGQPQHF	TGTGCCAGCAGTTACTCGGGACAGGGAGGACAGCCCCAGCATTTT
.	TRBV14	TRBJ2-1	TRBD1	CASSQVRRQGYNEQFF	TGTGCCAGCAGCCAAGTCCGGCGACAGGGGTACAATGAGCAGTTCTTC
.	TRBV2	TRBJ2-2	.	CASRHRAGGELFF	TGTGCCAGCAGACACAGGGCTGGCGGGGAGCTGTTTTTT
.	TRBV2	TRBJ1-4	.	CASRQGPGYEKLFF	TGTGCCAGCCGCCAGGGGCCGGGATATGAAAAACTGTTTTTT
.	TRBV12-5	TRBJ2-5	.	CASGLWVGGAVETQYF	TGTGCTAGTGGTTTGTGGGTGGGAGGTGCGGTAGAGACCCAGTACTTC
.	TRBV7-3	TRBJ1-1	TRBD1	CASSRDRGDVAFF	TGTGCCAGCAGCCGTGACAGGGGGGATGTGGCTTTCTTT
once	TRBV18	TRBJ2-6	.	CASSPPMNSGANVLTF	TGTGCCAGCTCACCACCGATGAACTCTGGGGCCAACGTCCTGACTTTC
.	TRBV4-2	TRBJ2-2	TRBD1	CASSDKGATRNTGELFF	TGTGCCAGCAGCGACAAGGGGGCTACAAGGAACACCGGGGAGCTGTTTTTT
.	TRBV19	TRBJ2-1	.	CATSWERYEQFF	TGTGCCACTTCCTGGGAGCGGTATGAGCAGTTCTTC
many	TRBV18	TRBJ1-2	TRBD1	CASSPTGGYGYTF	TGTGCCAGCTCACCCACAGGGGGCTATGGCTACACCTTC
.	TRBV7-3	TRBJ2-5	.	CASSLTRNDRTQYF	TGTGCCAGCAGCTTAACTAGAAATGATAGAACCCAGTACTTC